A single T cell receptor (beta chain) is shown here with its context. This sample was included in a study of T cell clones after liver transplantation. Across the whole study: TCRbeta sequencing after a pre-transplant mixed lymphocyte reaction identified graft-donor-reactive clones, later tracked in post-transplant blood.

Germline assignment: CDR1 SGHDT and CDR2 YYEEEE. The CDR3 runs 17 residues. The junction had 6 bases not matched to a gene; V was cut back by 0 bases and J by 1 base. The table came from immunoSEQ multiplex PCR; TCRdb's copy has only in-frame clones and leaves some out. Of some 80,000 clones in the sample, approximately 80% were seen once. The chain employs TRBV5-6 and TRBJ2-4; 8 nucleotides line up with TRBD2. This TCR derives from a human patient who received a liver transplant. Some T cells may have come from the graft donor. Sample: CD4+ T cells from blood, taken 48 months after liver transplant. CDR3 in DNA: TGTGCCAGCAGCTTGGACGGGGGGGGCCCCGCCAAAAACATTCAGTACTTC. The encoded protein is CASSLDGGGPAKNIQYF. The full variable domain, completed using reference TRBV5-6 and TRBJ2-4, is DAGVTQSPTHLIKTRGQQVTLRCSPKSGHDTVSWYQQALGQGPQFIFQYYEEEERQRGNFPDRFSGHQFPNYSSELNVNALLLGDSALYLCASSLDGGGPAKNIQYFGAGTRLSVL.